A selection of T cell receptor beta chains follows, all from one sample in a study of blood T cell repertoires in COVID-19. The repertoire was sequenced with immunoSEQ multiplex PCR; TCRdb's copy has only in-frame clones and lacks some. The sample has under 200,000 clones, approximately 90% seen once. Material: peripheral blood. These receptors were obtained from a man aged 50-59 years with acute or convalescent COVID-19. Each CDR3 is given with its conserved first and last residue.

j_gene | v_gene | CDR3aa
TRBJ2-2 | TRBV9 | CASSPDRGRIGELFF
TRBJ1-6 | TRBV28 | CASSLPLEGSPLHF
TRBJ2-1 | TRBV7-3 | CASSLGPQRERDEQFF
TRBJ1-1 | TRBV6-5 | CASSYQGQNTEAFF
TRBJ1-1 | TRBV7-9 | CASSLDGQGARGTEAFF
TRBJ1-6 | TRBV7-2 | CASSLAPGGSNSPLHF
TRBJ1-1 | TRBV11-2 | CASSLGGWNTEAFF
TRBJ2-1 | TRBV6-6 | CASSYSASPREQFF
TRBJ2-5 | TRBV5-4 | CASRPVEAVPETQYF
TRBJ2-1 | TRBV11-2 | CASSFMEGNEQFF
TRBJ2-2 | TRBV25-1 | CASSLSFAVELFF
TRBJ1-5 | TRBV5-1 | CASSLNGGGSNQPQHF
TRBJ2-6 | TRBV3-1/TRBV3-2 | CASSQGPSSGANVLTF
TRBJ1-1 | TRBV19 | CASSTGTVNEAFF
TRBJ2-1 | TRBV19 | CASSVLAEQFF
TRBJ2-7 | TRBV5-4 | CASSTGGRALYEQYF
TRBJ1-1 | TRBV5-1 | CASSLNQGNTEAFF
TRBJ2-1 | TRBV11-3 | CASSLEVAPPYNEQFF
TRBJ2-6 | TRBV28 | CASREGVSGANVLTF
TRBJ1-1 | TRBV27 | CASSVHQVHTEAFF
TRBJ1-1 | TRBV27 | CASRQGGENTEAFF
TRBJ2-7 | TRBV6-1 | CASSEVPGFYEQYF
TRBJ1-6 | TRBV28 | CASRTGQGRSPLHF
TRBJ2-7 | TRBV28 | CASSSPGGGSYEQYF
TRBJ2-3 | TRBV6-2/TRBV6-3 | CASSPPGHKPDTQYF
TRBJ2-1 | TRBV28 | CASSLSSAGGNNEQFF
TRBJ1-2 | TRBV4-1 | CASSPRDRDGYTF
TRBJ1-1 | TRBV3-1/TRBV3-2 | CASSKGSGRGTEAFF
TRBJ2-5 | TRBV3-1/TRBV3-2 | CASSQLEETQYF
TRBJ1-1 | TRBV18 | CASSPSGASVDW
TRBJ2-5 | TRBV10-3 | CAISESVGGALETQYF
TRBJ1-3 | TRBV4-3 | CASSQGFGSGNTIYF
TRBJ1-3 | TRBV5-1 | CASSLDRSGNTIYF
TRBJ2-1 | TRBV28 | CASNVGDSGRGSYNEQFF
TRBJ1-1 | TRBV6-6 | CASRTGGLGNTEAFF
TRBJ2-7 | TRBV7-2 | CASSLAPGGPYEQYF
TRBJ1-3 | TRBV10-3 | CAISVGVRSGNTIYF
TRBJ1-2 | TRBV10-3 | CAISGDRAGYTF
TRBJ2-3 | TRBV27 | CASRKTGVDTQYF
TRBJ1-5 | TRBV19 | CASSLRGAALHQPQHF
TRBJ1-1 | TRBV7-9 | CASTRERTGNTEAFF
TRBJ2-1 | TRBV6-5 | CASKMRRSSYNEQFF
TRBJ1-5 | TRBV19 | CASSSDRNHDQPQHF
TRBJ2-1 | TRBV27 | CASGLTTWTSGRSNEQFF
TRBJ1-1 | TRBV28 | CASSFLGEQGSFEAFF
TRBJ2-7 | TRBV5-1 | CASSLAPRQGVSYEQYF
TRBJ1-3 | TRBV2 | CASSNTGNSGNTIYF
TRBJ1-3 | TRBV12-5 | CASRDSGNTIYF
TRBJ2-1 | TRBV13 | CASSSRKQGQGASYNEQFF
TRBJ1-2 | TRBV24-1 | CATSDFGRDYGYTF